The 16 T cell receptor beta chains presented below share a single source sample, sequenced in a study of preoperative IRX-2 immunotherapy in early breast cancer (dated by TCRdb to about 2019). In light of the paper, this sample's treatment or condition label describes: preoperative locoregional IRX-2 cytokine immunotherapy. The library was produced with the immunoSEQ multiplex PCR assay. The clones in this table, taken by TCRdb from immuneACCESS, are in-frame only. Not every clone is retained; where verified, under half of the shortfall comes from an unresolved V gene, and the cause of the rest is unknown. The sample has approximately 100,000 clones on record, approximately 90% of them singletons. Around 2.1% of the sample comes from the top ten. Sequenced material: tumor tissue, taken after IRX-2 immunotherapy. These receptors came from a human donor with breast cancer.

V and J are TRBV28 and TRBJ1-2, with TRBD1 identical over 8 bases. This CDR3 is built from 13 residues. Trimming at V came to 4 bases and at J to 3 bases, leaving 1 base not matched to a gene. Per the germline V gene, CDR1 is MDHEN and CDR2 is SYDVKM. Here the CDR3 DNA reads TGTGCCAGCAGTTCAGGGGGCTACTATGGCTACACCTTC. It yields the protein CASSSGGYYGYTF.

The rearrangement joins TRBV10-3 to TRBJ1-1, with no clear D. Germline V gives CDR1 ENHRY, CDR2 SYGVKD. The V gene lost 2 bases and the J gene lost 1 base, with 5 bases spanning the gap. The CDR3 is made up of 13 amino acids. This chain's CDR3 is CAISEARNTEAFF. CDR3 DNA: TGTGCCATCAGTGAGGCCAGGAACACTGAAGCTTTCTTT.

This clone was detected a few times. The V and J genes are TRBV30 and TRBJ2-1; 10 bases line up with TRBD2. The germline V gene has CDR1 GTSNPN and CDR2 SVGIG (reference sequence). Germline trimming cut 2 bases from V and 11 bases from J; bases unmatched to any gene: 12. CDR3 length equals 15 residues. CDR3: CAWSRGGTSDRKQFF. The CDR3 DNA sequence: TGTGCCTGGAGTCGTGGCGGGACTAGCGATAGAAAGCAGTTCTTC.

This clone appeared a single time. The chain links TRBV5-1 to TRBJ1-1; TRBD1 matches 10 bases. V lost 4 bases, J lost 5 bases, and 5 bases stayed unmatched. Germline V CDR1 and CDR2: SGHRS, YFSETQ. The CDR3 has 14 residues. CDR3 nucleotide sequence: TGCGCCAGCAGCCGCCGGACAGGGGGAACTGAAGCTTTCTTT. Amino acid sequence: CASSRRTGGTEAFF. The full variable domain, its missing parts supplied by reference TRBV5-1 and TRBJ1-1, is KAGVTQTPRYLIKTRGQQVTLSCSPISGHRSVSWYQQTPGQGLQFLFEYFSETQRNKGNFPGRFSGRQFSNSRSEMNVSTLELGDSALYLCASSRRTGGTEAFFGQGTRLTVV.

Here the CDR3 reads CSATGTGLNTEAFF. In DNA, the CDR3 is TGCAGCGCTACGGGGACAGGCTTGAACACTGAAGCTTTCTTT. V and J are TRBV29-1 and TRBJ1-1; 8 nucleotides match TRBD1. Unmatched junction bases numbered 7, after V lost 7 bases and J lost 0 bases. Germline-derived CDR1 and CDR2 are SQVTM and ANQGSEA. The CDR3 is 14 residues long.

This clone has only one observation. This chain uses TRBV18 with TRBJ1-2; D is perhaps TRBD1 (5 bases). Trimming took off 2 bases at V and 1 base at J, with 14 bases between the two ends. CDR1 is KGHSH and CDR2 is LQKENI in the germline V gene. This CDR3 contains 16 residues. The CDR3, as DNA: TGTGCCAGCTCACCATTACAGGCCCTAAATAACTATGGCTACACCTTC. Translating it yields CASSPLQALNNYGYTF.

The chain carries TRBV28 and TRBJ2-5; 7 bases are a match to TRBD1. CDR3 length: 15 residues. CDR1 is MDHEN and CDR2 is SYDVKM in the germline V gene. Unmatched junction bases numbered 5, after V lost 1 base and J lost 3 bases. Here the CDR3 reads CASSLLGTEEETQYF. The CDR3 coding sequence is TGTGCCAGCAGTTTATTGGGGACAGAAGAAGAGACCCAGTACTTC.

This chain joins TRBV30 and TRBJ2-5, with TRBD1 matching over 8 bases. Germline loops: CDR1 GTSNPN, CDR2 SVGIG (reference sequence). CDR3 size: 14 residues. With 3 bases clipped from V and 4 bases from J, the junction kept 7 bases outside the gene matches. CDR3 sequence reads: CAWSAPGGGETQYF. The DNA for the CDR3 is TGTGCCTGGAGCGCACCAGGGGGCGGAGAGACCCAGTACTTC.

The chain recombines TRBV1 with TRBJ2-1; the tabulated D call, TRBD1, remains unverified against the DNA. TRBV1 is labeled a pseudogene. This CDR3 comprises 16 residues. The CDR3, as DNA: TGCGCCAGCAGCCAAGACCAGGACAGGGCATACAATGAGCAGTTCTTC. Protein sequence: CASSQDQDRAYNEQFF.

This clone was counted a few times. The chain couples TRBV28 to TRBJ1-1; D is ambiguous. Germline V CDR1 and CDR2: MDHEN, SYDVKM. V was trimmed by 6 bases and J by 5 bases, leaving 13 bases between them. The CDR3 contains 13 residues. CDR3 in DNA: TGTGCCAGCAGCCCTCCCGAAAGGACTGAAGCTTTCTTT. Translated: CASSPPERTEAFF.

The chain carries TRBV5-1 and TRBJ2-7; D may be TRBD2 (5 bases). The V end was cut by 5 bases, the J end by 4 bases, with 25 bases between. The CDR3 consists of 17 residues. Germline CDR1 is SGHRS and CDR2 is YFSETQ. The CDR3 sequence: CASSDKIGSPSGYEQYF. DNA for the CDR3: TGCGCCAGCAGTGACAAGATAGGGAGCCCTTCGGGGTACGAGCAGTACTTC.

The rearrangement joins TRBV6-8 to TRBJ2-3; 10 bases map to TRBD2. The germline gives CDR1 MNHGY, CDR2 SAAAGT. The CDR3 consists of 14 residues. J lost 2 bases, V lost 10 bases, and 6 bases had no gene match. The CDR3 nucleotides read TGTGCCACCATAGCGGGGGGACTCACAGATACGCAGTATTTT. This encodes CATIAGGLTDTQYF.

To note about this clone: This same CDR3 is encoded by further DNA sequences in the sample. V is TRBV28 and J is TRBJ1-2; 7 nucleotides agree with TRBD1. Trimming at V came to 1 base and at J to 3 bases, leaving 2 bases not matched to a gene. This CDR3 contains 14 residues. Germline assignment: CDR1 MDHEN and CDR2 SYDVKM. The CDR3 bases are TGTGCCAGCAGTTTATCAGGGGGGTACTATGGCTACACCTTC. Translation: CASSLSGGYYGYTF.

The chain recombines TRBV11-3 with TRBJ1-2, with a weak D call TRBD1 (6 bases). Per the germline V gene, CDR1 is SGHNT and CDR2 is YENEEA. This CDR3 region has 16 residues. The V end was cut by 0 bases, the J end by 4 bases, with 15 bases between. DNA for the CDR3: TGTGCCAGCAGCTTAGAGGTCGGGGGGCTCGGCTATGGCTACACCTTC. It yields the protein CASSLEVGGLGYGYTF.

This clone has a count of ten or more. The chain carries TRBV15 and TRBJ2-1; the D gene is possibly TRBD1 (5 bases). Germline V gene lookup returns CDR1 LNHNV and CDR2 YYDKDF (reference sequence). This CDR3 is built from 16 residues. The V end was cut by 6 bases, the J end by 9 bases, with 24 bases between. The CDR3 DNA reads as TGTGCCACCAGTAGAACAGGCGGTCAGAATCGCGGTGAGCAGTTCTTC. Its translation: CATSRTGGQNRGEQFF.

The chain couples TRBV28 to TRBJ1-2; D uncertain. Trimming removed 5 bases from V and 1 base from J, with 14 bases in between. Germline CDR1 reads MDHEN; CDR2 reads SYDVKM. This CDR3 is 15 amino acids long. CDR3 coding DNA: TGTGCCAGCAGTAATACCCCAAATCTTAACTATGGCTACACCTTC. It specifies CASSNTPNLNYGYTF.